This T cell receptor (beta chain) was found in a study of cytomegalovirus exposure and HLA in healthy donors. Study-wide results and limits: In a later analysis, several top co-occurrence clusters appeared linked to parvovirus B19, influenza, CMV and Epstein-Barr virus. Productive status was seen about 90% or about 30% of the time for most TCR beta V segments in an earlier analysis. Later, an analysis showed that TCR beta chains associated with HLA were more clonally expanded than others that were equally common.

As for this clone: Antigen: not known.

Trimming took 4 bases from V and 3 from J; bases not matched to a gene: 12. CDR3 size: 18 residues. The germline gives CDR1 SGHRS, CDR2 YFSETQ. The PCR made use of 60 Vbeta and 13 Jbeta primers. Sequencing used immunoSEQ multiplex PCR; TCRdb keeps in-frame clones, though not all of them. In the table there are over 40,000 clones, under 75% of which are singletons. The gene calls are TRBV5-1 and TRBJ2-6; 8 bases align to TRBD2. The sequence derives from a man aged 25-45 years in good health and CMV-seronegative. Material: PBMCs. The CDR3 coding sequence is TGCGCCAGCAGCCCGGGGGGGGTCCCCATTAGTGGGGCCAACGTCCTGACTTTC. Translating it yields CASSPGGVPISGANVLTF.